This note documents a single T cell receptor (beta chain) sequence. Germline-derived CDR1 and CDR2 are LGHNA and YNFKEQ. The V gene lost 0 bases and the J gene lost 11 bases, with 14 bases spanning the gap. The CDR3 length is 15 residues. The sample comes from a study of cytomegalovirus exposure and HLA in healthy donors. The PCR ran on 60 Vbeta and 13 Jbeta primers. Generated by immunoSEQ multiplex PCR, the TCRdb table keeps only in-frame clones and is missing some. Found here are about 160,000 clones, around 79% of them singletons; the top ten hold around 7%. This receptor was taken from a male donor in good health and CMV-seropositive. Source material: PBMCs. The chain has TRBV4-2 and TRBJ1-6; D possibly corresponds to TRBD1 (5 bases). The CDR3 sequence: CASSQDSGGLTPLHF. In nucleotides, the CDR3 is TGTGCCAGCAGCCAAGATTCGGGGGGACTTACACCCCTCCACTTT.